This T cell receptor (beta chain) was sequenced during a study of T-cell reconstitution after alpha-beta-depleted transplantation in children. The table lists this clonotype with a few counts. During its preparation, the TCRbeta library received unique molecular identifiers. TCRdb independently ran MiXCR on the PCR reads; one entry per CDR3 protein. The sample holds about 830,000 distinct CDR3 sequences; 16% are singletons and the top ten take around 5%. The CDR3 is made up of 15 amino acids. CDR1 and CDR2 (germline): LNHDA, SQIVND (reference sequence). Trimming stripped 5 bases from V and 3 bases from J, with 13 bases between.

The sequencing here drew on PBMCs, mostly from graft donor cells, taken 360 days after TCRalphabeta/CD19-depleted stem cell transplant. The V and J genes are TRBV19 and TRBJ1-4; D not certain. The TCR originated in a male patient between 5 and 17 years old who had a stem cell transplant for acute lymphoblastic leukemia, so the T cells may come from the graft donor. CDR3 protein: CASSPKSYANEKLFF. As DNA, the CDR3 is TGTGCCAGTAGTCCTAAAAGTTACGCTAATGAAAAACTGTTTTTT.